This TCR beta chain is drawn from a study of Graves' ophthalmopathy and Graves' hyperthyroidism. Study in general: Untreated patients at initial diagnosis provided peripheral blood.

No progression to ophthalmopathy over 18 months defined stable hyperthyroidism. Clinical symptoms and serum thyroxine were used for diagnosis; TRAb, thyroid ultrasound and orbital computed tomography were also relied on. RNA transcripts yielded amplified TCR beta CDR3 regions. The workflow started with a first-round RT-PCR run with HTBI primers and then moved on to a second-round multiplex PCR. From the multiplex PCR reads, TCRdb called clonotypes with MiXCR, one entry per CDR3 protein. The sample lists about 620,000 distinct CDR3 sequences; about a fifth were seen once. Sequencing used peripheral blood. This TCR derives from a young woman with stable Graves' hyperthyroidism. Some clones in this sample may be carry-over from other donors' samples.

The CDR3 DNA reads as TGTGCCAGCAGTACCCAGGGATCTGGGGCCAACGTCCTGACTTTC. Translation gives CASSTQGSGANVLTF. The chain has TRBV28 and TRBJ2-6; maybe TRBD1 (5 bases). Trimming took 5 bases from V and 1 from J, leaving 9 bases between them. Germline V CDR1 and CDR2: MDHEN, SYDVKM. The CDR3 has 15 residues.